The 26 T cell receptor beta chains reported below all come from one sample, sequenced in a study of blood T cells in healthy people across ages. For the second PCR, which ran for roughly 6 to 12 cycles, a sample-barcoded 5' primer and a J-beta primer mix were used. A single record per CDR3 protein comes from TCRdb applying MiXCR to the 5' RACE reads. The data show some 1 million distinct CDR3 sequences, more than 40% seen once. The specimen sequenced was blood. The source is a woman aged 55-75 years in good health.

Concerning this clonotype itself: Relative to the germline gene, one junction end is altered; a read error may explain this. V usage is TRBV25-1 and J usage is TRBJ1-6; weak D call: TRBD1 (6 bases). The V gene's germline CDR1 is MGHDK and CDR2 SYGVNS. This CDR3 spans 14 amino acids. The CDR3 bases are TGTGCCAGCAGTGAATTACAGGGATTTTCACCCCCCCACTTT. Its translation is CASSELQGFSPPHF.

This clonotype was seen a single time. The V and J genes are TRBV5-1 and TRBJ2-1, with 7 nucleotides matching TRBD2. V shed 3 bases and J 6 bases; nucleotides not matched to a gene: 9. The germline V gene encodes CDR1 SGHRS and CDR2 YFSETQ. The CDR3 totals 15 residues. The CDR3 is CASSSPSGDSNEQFF. For the CDR3, the DNA is TGCGCCAGCAGCTCTCCTAGCGGAGATTCCAATGAGCAGTTCTTC.

The chain recombines TRBV29-1 with TRBJ2-1; 9 nucleotides align to TRBD2. The J call may be faulty, since TRBJ2-7 better matches the DNA end. Looked up from germline, CDR1 is SQVTM and CDR2 is ANQGSEA. The CDR3 extends over 14 amino acids. CDR3 sequence: CSVDASGIYNEQYF. For the CDR3, the DNA is TGCAGCGTTGACGCTAGCGGGATATACAATGAGCAGTACTTC.

This clonotype was counted between two and nine times. V usage is TRBV27 and J usage is TRBJ2-7; a possible D gene is TRBD2 (6 bases). The CDR3 covers 16 residues. V lost 2 bases, J lost 1 base, and 15 bases lay in between. Looked up from germline, CDR1 is MNHEY and CDR2 is SMNVEV (reference sequence). Written as DNA, the CDR3 is TGTGCCAGCAGTTTAACCGGGACTGGCCTTTCCTACGAGCAGTACTTC. This sequence encodes CASSLTGTGLSYEQYF.

This clonotype has a handful of counts. This chain uses TRBV5-1 with TRBJ2-5; D may be TRBD1 (5 bases). Germline CDR1 and CDR2: SGHRS and YFSETQ. V gave up 0 bases and J gave up 2 bases, with 11 bases separating them. The CDR3 totals 15 residues. The CDR3 nucleotides read TGCGCCAGCAGCTTGGGGCTGCGACAGCAAGAGACCCAGTACTTC. Translated: CASSLGLRQQETQYF.

The V gene is TRBV3-1, the J gene TRBJ2-1, with 9 bases that match TRBD2. Germline V gene data show CDR1 as LGHDT and CDR2 as YNNKEL (reference sequence). CDR3 size: 16 residues. The V and J ends lost 6 bases and 7 bases, in that order; junction bases with no gene match: 13. DNA of the CDR3: TGTGCCAGCAGTTCTGCCGGGACTAGCTATCGGAATGAGCAGTTCTTC. Translated: CASSSAGTSYRNEQFF.

CDR3 nucleotide sequence: TGTGCCAGCAGCCCGAGCCACAGCGTAAAAGAGACCCAGTTCTTC. It codes for CASSPSHSVKETQFF. The chain carries TRBV7-2 and TRBJ2-1; D call uncertain. The CDR3 length is 15 residues. Looked up from germline, CDR1 is SGHTA and CDR2 is FQGNSA. Trimming shortened V by 5 bases and J by 13 bases, and 24 bases separated the two germline ends. Together with reference TRBV7-2 and TRBJ2-1, the CDR3 gives the full variable domain: GAGVSQSPSNKVTEKGKDVELRCDPISGHTALYWYRQSLGQGLEFLIYFQGNSAPDKSGLPSDRFSAERTGGSVSTLTIQRTQQEDSAVYLCASSPSHSVKETQFFGPGTRLTVL.

The chain is built from TRBV20-1 and TRBJ1-5, with D perhaps matching TRBD1 (6 bases). This CDR3 contains 15 residues. Germline CDR1 DFQATT, CDR2 SNEGSKA (reference sequence). The germline V and J ends were trimmed by 1 base and 4 bases, with 14 bases remaining between them. The CDR3 DNA reads TGCAGTGCTAGAGCCACCACAGGGTGGAATCAGCCCCAGCATTTT. It specifies CSARATTGWNQPQHF.

The chain couples TRBV12-3 or TRBV12-4 to TRBJ2-7, with D perhaps assigned TRBD1 or TRBD2 (6 bases each). The germline V and J ends were trimmed by 3 bases and 3 bases, with 15 bases remaining between them. The CDR3 is 15 amino acids. In nucleotides, the CDR3 is TGTGCCAGCAGTTTTGAGGGGGGCTCTTTCTACGAGCAGTACTTC. It yields the protein CASSFEGGSFYEQYF.

The CDR3 loop reads CASSPGTGPDLSNQPQHF. The CDR3, as DNA: TGTGCCAGCAGCCCGGGGACAGGGCCTGACCTTAGCAATCAGCCCCAGCATTTT. The rearrangement links TRBV4-2 to TRBJ1-5; 9 positions agree with TRBD1. The length of the CDR3 is 18 residues. CDR1 LGHNA and CDR2 YNFKEQ come from the germline V gene. V lost 4 bases, J lost 0 bases, and 10 bases stayed unmatched.

In its sample, this clonotype was seen a few times. The chain links TRBV27 to TRBJ1-4, with 7 bases aligning to TRBD1. V lost 4 bases, J lost 8 bases, and 7 bases stayed unmatched. This CDR3 has 14 residues. The V gene's germline CDR1 is MNHEY and CDR2 SMNVEV (reference sequence). The CDR3 region is CASSSRGRTEKLFF. As DNA, the CDR3 is TGTGCCAGCAGTTCGAGGGGGCGCACCGAAAAACTGTTTTTT.

The chain recombines TRBV20-1 with TRBJ2-7; 7 positions match TRBD1. There are 13 residues in the CDR3. The germline V gene encodes CDR1 DFQATT and CDR2 SNEGSKA (reference sequence). With 6 bases clipped from V and 0 bases from J, the junction kept 5 bases outside the gene matches. The CDR3 region is CSAQTGRSYEQYF. CDR3 DNA: TGCAGTGCCCAGACAGGGCGCTCCTACGAGCAGTACTTC.

The J gene is TRBJ1-6, the V gene TRBV7-9; D might be TRBD1 (6 bases). The CDR3 loop spans 17 amino acids. The V end was cut by 4 bases, the J end by 6 bases, with 19 bases between. Per germline, CDR1 SEHNR and CDR2 FQNEAQ (reference sequence). The CDR3: CASSSPSGGMVNSPLHF. CDR3 DNA sequence: TGTGCCAGCAGCTCGCCTAGCGGGGGCATGGTTAATTCACCCCTCCACTTT. Full variable domain (missing parts from reference TRBV7-9 and TRBJ1-6): DTGVSQNPRHKITKRGQNVTFRCDPISEHNRLYWYRQTLGQGPEFLTYFQNEAQLEKSRLLSDRFSAERPKGSFSTLEIQRTEQGDSAMYLCASSSPSGGMVNSPLHFGNGTRLTVT.

The chain couples TRBV5-5 to TRBJ2-4; D perhaps matches TRBD2 (6 bases). TRBJ2-5 explains the end of the DNA better; the J call may be wrong. The germline V gene encodes CDR1 SGHKS and CDR2 YYEKEE (reference sequence). This CDR3 region has 15 residues. The CDR3 nucleotides read TGTGCCAGCAGCTTTAGCGGTAACTATCAAGAGACCCAGTACTTC. This encodes CASSFSGNYQETQYF.

The genes are TRBV15 and TRBJ2-7, with D perhaps TRBD2 (6 bases). The CDR3 spans 14 residues. From germline, CDR1 is LNHNV and CDR2 YYDKDF (reference sequence). V was shortened by 3 bases and J by 2 bases, with 11 bases between the two germline ends. CDR3 protein: CATSSTGGPYEQYF. CDR3 bases: TGTGCCACCAGCAGCACCGGGGGTCCCTACGAGCAGTACTTC.

The chain combines TRBV27 with TRBJ2-3; no firm D call. The CDR3 is 15 residues long. V gave up 6 bases and J gave up 2 bases, with 15 bases separating them. The germline CDR1 and CDR2 sequences are MNHEY and SMNVEV (reference sequence). The CDR3 DNA follows: TGTGCCAGCAGATTGGGTGGGCCTACCACAGATACGCAGTATTTT. The encoded protein is CASRLGGPTTDTQYF.

The chain links TRBV14 to TRBJ2-1, with TRBD2 identical over 14 bases. Germline assignment: CDR1 SGHDN and CDR2 FVKESK. CDR3 size: 16 residues. Unmatched junction bases numbered 8, after V lost 4 bases and J lost 9 bases. CDR3 sequence reads: CASSRGLAGVWAEQFF. The DNA of the CDR3 is TGTGCCAGCAGCCGGGGACTAGCGGGAGTTTGGGCTGAGCAGTTCTTC.

V gene TRBV15 combines with J gene TRBJ2-1; no reliable D call. V was trimmed by 0 bases and J by 10 bases, leaving 10 bases between them. This CDR3 contains 13 residues. Germline V CDR1 and CDR2: LNHNV, YYDKDF (reference sequence). DNA of the CDR3: TGTGCCACCAGCAGAGATCGGCGGTCAGAGCAGTTCTTC. The encoded protein is CATSRDRRSEQFF.

Turning to this clonotype: A read error may account for a junction end that differs from germline. The chain couples TRBV2 to TRBJ2-5; 11 nucleotides align to TRBD1. The CDR3 runs 14 residues. Germline-derived CDR1 and CDR2 are SNHLY and FYNNEI. The CDR3 coding sequence is TGTGCCGGCAGCCTCGGGACAGGGGGGGAGACCCAGTACTTC. Its translation: CAGSLGTGGETQYF.

V gene TRBV20-1 combines with J gene TRBJ2-1; maybe TRBD2 (5 bases). This CDR3 contains 12 residues. Germline V gene data show CDR1 as DFQATT and CDR2 as SNEGSKA (reference sequence). Trimming took 3 bases from V and 9 from J, leaving 12 bases between them. CDR3 nucleotide sequence: TGCAGTGCTAGTCAAAGAGGGATTGAGCAGTTCTTC. As protein: CSASQRGIEQFF.

There are a few counts of this clonotype. This sequence may be a read error, since a much larger clone differs from it by one base. The chain has TRBV11-3 and TRBJ2-1, with 10 bases fitting TRBD2. The J call may be wrong; the DNA end is better matched by TRBJ2-7. CDR1 and CDR2 (germline): SGHNT, YENEEA. The CDR3 sequence is 16 residues long. The CDR3 loop reads CASSPGSGRAYNEQYF. CDR3 bases: TGTGCCAGCAGCCCAGGCAGCGGGAGGGCCTACAATGAGCAGTACTTC.

This clonotype has a handful of counts. The chain uses TRBV6-5 and TRBJ1-4; tentatively, D is TRBD1 (5 bases). V lost 7 bases, J lost 1 base, and 13 bases lay in between. Germline values: CDR1 MNHEY, CDR2 SVGAGI. CDR3 size: 15 residues. CDR3 coding DNA: TGTGCCAGCACCCACGGGGACGGAACTAATGAAAAACTGTTTTTT. Translated, it gives CASTHGDGTNEKLFF.

This clonotype was picked up a small number of times. The genes are TRBV18 and TRBJ1-1; possibly TRBD1 for D (5 bases). Germline V lookup: CDR1 KGHSH, CDR2 LQKENI. Trimming left V 3 bases short and J 1 base short, with 12 bases between. This CDR3 is 15 amino acids long. CDR3 in DNA: TGTGCCAGCTCACCGCAGACAGTGCCGAACACTGAAGCTTTCTTT. Its translation: CASSPQTVPNTEAFF.

The chain joins TRBV29-1 to TRBJ2-7, with a possible D match to TRBD1 (6 bases). The germline V gene has CDR1 SQVTM and CDR2 ANQGSEA. The V end lost 7 bases, the J end lost 7 bases, and 23 bases lay between the germline ends. The CDR3 consists of 14 residues. The CDR3 DNA is TGCAGCGCAGTAGTCAGGACAGCCTACAATGAGCAGTACTTC. Amino acids: CSAVVRTAYNEQYF.

This chain connects TRBV20-1 to TRBJ2-1, with 13 bases identical to TRBD2. CDR1 is DFQATT, CDR2 SNEGSKA, per germline (reference sequence). The V gene end was trimmed by 3 bases and the J gene end by 8 bases; junction bases not matched to a gene: 7. The CDR3 totals 15 residues. The CDR3 here is CSASGGLAGADEQFF. The DNA for the CDR3 is TGCAGTGCTAGCGGCGGACTAGCGGGAGCGGATGAGCAGTTCTTC.

The V and J genes are TRBV20-1 and TRBJ2-1; D is unresolved. V lost 1 base and J 2 bases, leaving 3 bases between the germline ends. There are 12 residues in the CDR3. The germline gives CDR1 DFQATT, CDR2 SNEGSKA (reference sequence). CDR3 sequence: CSARATYNEQFF. The CDR3 nucleotides are TGCAGTGCTAGAGCTACCTACAATGAGCAGTTCTTC.